This TCR beta chain was profiled in a study of T-cell reconstitution after alpha-beta-depleted transplantation in children. This clonotype was picked up many times. The CDR3 has 17 amino acids. The V end lost 0 bases, the J end lost 0 bases, and 13 bases lay between the germline ends. Preparation of the TCRbeta library used unique molecular identifiers. TCRdb analysed the PCR reads with MiXCR anew, one entry per CDR3 protein. Here the sample spans about 610,000 distinct CDR3 sequences, over 9.5% being singletons. The specimen comprised PBMCs from the stem cell graft donor, sampled from the stem cell graft. The TCR originated in a human donor who donated a stem cell graft to a child with acute myeloid leukemia. The chain links TRBV12-3 or TRBV12-4 to TRBJ2-3; D ambiguous. In nucleotides, the CDR3 is TGTGCCAGCAGTTTAGCGCCCCACTCGTCTAGCACAGATACGCAGTATTTT. Amino acids: CASSLAPHSSSTDTQYF.